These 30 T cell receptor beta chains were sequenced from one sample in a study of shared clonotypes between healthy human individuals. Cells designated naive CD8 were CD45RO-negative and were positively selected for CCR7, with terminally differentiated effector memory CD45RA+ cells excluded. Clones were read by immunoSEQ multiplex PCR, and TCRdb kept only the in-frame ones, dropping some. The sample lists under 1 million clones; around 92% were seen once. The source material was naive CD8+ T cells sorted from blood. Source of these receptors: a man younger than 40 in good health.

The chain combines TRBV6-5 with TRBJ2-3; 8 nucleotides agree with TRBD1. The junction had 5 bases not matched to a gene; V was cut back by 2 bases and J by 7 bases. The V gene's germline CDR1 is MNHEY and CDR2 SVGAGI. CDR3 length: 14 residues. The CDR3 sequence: CASSYGTGEYTQYF. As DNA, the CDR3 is TGTGCCAGCAGTTACGGGACAGGTGAATATACGCAGTATTTT.

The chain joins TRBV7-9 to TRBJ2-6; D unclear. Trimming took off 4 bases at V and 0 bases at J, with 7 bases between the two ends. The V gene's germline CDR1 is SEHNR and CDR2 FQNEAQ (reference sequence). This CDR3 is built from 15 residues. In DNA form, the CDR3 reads TGTGCCAGCAGCTACCTTGGCTCTGGGGCCAACGTCCTGACTTTC. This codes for CASSYLGSGANVLTF.

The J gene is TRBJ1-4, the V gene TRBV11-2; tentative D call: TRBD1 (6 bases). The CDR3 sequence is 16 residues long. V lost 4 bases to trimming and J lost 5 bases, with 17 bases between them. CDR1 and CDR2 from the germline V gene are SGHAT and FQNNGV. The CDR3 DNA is TGTGCCAGCAGCTCCGTCACAGGGAACTTGAATGAAAAACTGTTTTTT. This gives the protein CASSSVTGNLNEKLFF.

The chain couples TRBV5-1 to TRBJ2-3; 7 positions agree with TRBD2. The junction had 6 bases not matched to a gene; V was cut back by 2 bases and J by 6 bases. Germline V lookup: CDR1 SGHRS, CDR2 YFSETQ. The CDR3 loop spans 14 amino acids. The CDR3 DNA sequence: TGCGCCAGCAGCTTCGCGGGAGTTGCGGATACGCAGTATTTT. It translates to CASSFAGVADTQYF.

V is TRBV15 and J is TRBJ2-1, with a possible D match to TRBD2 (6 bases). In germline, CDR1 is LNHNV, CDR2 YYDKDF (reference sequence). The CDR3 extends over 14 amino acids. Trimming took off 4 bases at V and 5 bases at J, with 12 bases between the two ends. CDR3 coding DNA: TGTGCCACCAGCAAACGGGACTCAAACAATGAGCAGTTCTTC. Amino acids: CATSKRDSNNEQFF. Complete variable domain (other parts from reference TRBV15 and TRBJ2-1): DAMVIQNPRYQVTQFGKPVTLSCSQTLNHNVMYWYQQKSSQAPKLLFHYYDKDFNNEADTPDNFQSRRPNTSFCFLDIRSPGLGDTAMYLCATSKRDSNNEQFFGPGTRLTVL.

Here the CDR3 reads CASSPGEDSRPFEQYF. The CDR3 DNA sequence: TGCGCCAGCAGCCCCGGGGAGGACAGCCGTCCTTTCGAGCAGTACTTC. This chain joins TRBV5-1 and TRBJ2-7; the D call may be TRBD1 or TRBD2 (6 bases each). Trimming pared 4 bases from V and 6 bases from J, leaving 23 bases between. Germline V gene lookup returns CDR1 SGHRS and CDR2 YFSETQ. The CDR3 covers 16 residues. Combining the CDR3 with reference TRBV5-1 and TRBJ2-7 gives the whole variable domain KAGVTQTPRYLIKTRGQQVTLSCSPISGHRSVSWYQQTPGQGLQFLFEYFSETQRNKGNFPGRFSGRQFSNSRSEMNVSTLELGDSALYLCASSPGEDSRPFEQYFGPGTRLTVT.

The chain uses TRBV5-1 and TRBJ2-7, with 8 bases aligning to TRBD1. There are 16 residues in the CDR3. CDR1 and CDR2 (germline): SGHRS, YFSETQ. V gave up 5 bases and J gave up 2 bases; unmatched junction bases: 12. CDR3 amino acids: CASRRGSDRGTYEQYF. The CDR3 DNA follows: TGCGCCAGCAGGCGCGGATCAGACAGGGGAACCTACGAGCAGTACTTC.

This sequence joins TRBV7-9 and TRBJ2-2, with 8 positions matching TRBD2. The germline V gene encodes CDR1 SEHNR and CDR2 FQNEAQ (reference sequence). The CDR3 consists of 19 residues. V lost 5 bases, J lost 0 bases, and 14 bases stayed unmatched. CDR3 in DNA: TGTGCCAGCAGCACTCGGGGGGGAAGCGGAGACGCGAACACCGGGGAGCTGTTTTTT. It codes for CASSTRGGSGDANTGELFF.

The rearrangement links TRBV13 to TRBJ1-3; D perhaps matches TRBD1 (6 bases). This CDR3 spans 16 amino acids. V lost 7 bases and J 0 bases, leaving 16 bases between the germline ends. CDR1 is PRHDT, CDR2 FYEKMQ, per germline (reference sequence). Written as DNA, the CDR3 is TGTGCCAGCAATACAGGGATTTTAAACTCTGGAAACACCATATATTTT. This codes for CASNTGILNSGNTIYF.

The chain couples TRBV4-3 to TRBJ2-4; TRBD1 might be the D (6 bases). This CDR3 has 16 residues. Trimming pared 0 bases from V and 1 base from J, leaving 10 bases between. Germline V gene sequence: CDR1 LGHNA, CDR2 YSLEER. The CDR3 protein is CASSQDNRVAKNIQYF. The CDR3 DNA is TGCGCCAGCAGCCAAGATAACAGGGTGGCCAAAAACATTCAGTACTTC.

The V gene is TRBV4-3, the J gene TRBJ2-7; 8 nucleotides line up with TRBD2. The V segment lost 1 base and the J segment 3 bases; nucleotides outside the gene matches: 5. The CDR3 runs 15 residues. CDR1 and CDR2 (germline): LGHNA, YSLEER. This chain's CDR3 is CASSQGTSGLYEQYF. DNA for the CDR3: TGCGCCAGCAGCCAAGGAACTAGCGGCCTCTACGAGCAGTACTTC.

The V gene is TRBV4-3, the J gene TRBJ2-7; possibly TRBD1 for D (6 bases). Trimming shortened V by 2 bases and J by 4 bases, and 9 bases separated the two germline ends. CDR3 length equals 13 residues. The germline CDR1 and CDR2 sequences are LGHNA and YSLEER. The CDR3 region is CASSQFRGYEQYF. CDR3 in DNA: TGCGCCAGCAGCCAATTTAGGGGGTACGAGCAGTACTTC.

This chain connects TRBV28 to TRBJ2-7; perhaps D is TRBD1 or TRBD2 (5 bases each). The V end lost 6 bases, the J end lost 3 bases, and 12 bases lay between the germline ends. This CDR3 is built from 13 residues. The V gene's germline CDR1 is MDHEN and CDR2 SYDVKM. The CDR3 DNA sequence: TGTGCCAGCAGCGGGGACCTCTTCTACGAGCAGTACTTC. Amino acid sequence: CASSGDLFYEQYF.

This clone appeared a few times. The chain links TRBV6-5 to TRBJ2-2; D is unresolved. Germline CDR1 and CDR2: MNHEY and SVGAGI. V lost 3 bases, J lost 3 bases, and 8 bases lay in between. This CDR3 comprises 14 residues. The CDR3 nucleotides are TGTGCCAGCAGTTATTCAAGTTACACCGGGGAGCTGTTTTTT. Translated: CASSYSSYTGELFF.

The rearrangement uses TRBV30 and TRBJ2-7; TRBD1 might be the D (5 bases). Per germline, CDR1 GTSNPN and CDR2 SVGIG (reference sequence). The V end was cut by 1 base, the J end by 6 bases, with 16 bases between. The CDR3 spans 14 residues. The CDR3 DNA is TGTGCCTGGAGTGCCCTCATTGACAGAGGCGAGCAGTACTTC. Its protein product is CAWSALIDRGEQYF.

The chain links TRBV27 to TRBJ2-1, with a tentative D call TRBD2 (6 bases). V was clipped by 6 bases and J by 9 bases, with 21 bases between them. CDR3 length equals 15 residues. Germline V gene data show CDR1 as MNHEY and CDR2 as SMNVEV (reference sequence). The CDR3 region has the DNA TGTGCCAGCAGCCCCCTCGGGGGAGATACTAGTGAGCAGTTCTTC. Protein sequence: CASSPLGGDTSEQFF.

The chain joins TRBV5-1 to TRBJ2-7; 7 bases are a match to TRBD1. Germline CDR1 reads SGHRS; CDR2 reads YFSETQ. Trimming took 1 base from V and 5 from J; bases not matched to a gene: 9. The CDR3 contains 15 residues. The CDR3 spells CASSLNPQGINEQYF. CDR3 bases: TGCGCCAGCAGCTTGAATCCACAGGGGATAAACGAGCAGTACTTC.

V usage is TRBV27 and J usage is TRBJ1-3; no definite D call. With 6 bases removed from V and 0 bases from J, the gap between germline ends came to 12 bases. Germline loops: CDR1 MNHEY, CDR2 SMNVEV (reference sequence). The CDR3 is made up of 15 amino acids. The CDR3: CASSPYQPSGNTIYF. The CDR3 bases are TGTGCCAGCAGCCCCTACCAGCCCTCTGGAAACACCATATATTTT.

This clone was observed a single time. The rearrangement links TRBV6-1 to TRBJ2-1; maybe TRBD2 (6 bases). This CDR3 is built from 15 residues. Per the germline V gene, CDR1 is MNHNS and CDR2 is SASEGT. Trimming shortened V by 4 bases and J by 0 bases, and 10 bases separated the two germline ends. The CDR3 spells CASSVAGLSYNEQFF. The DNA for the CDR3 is TGTGCCAGCAGTGTTGCGGGGCTCTCCTACAATGAGCAGTTCTTC.

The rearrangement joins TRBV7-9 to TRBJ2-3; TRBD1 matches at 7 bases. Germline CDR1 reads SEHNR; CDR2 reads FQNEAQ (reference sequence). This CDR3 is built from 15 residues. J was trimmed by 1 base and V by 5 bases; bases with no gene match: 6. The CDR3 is CASSRDREGTDTQYF. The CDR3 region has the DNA TGTGCCAGCAGCCGGGACAGAGAAGGCACAGATACGCAGTATTTT.

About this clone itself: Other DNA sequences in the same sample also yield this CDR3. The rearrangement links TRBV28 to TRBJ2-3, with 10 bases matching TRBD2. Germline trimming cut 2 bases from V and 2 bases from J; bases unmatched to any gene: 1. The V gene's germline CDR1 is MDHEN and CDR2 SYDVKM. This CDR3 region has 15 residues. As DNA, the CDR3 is TGTGCCAGCAGTTTACTAGCGGGAGTCACAGATACGCAGTATTTT. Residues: CASSLLAGVTDTQYF.

The CDR3 reads CASSLGVSTENTEAFF. DNA for the CDR3: TGTGCCAGCAGCTTGGGAGTCTCTACCGAGAACACTGAAGCTTTCTTT. The chain employs TRBV11-2 and TRBJ1-1; D unclear. Trimming took 3 bases from V and 1 from J, leaving 15 bases between them. CDR3 size: 16 residues. CDR1 and CDR2 from the germline V gene are SGHAT and FQNNGV.

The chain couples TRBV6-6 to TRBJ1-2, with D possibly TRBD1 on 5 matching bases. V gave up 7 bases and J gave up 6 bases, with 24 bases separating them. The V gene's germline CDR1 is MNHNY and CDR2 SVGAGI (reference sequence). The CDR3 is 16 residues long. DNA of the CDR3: TGTGCCAGCAAACTCAGCTCCTCCGGCAGGGTCGATGGCTACACCTTC. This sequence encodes CASKLSSSGRVDGYTF.

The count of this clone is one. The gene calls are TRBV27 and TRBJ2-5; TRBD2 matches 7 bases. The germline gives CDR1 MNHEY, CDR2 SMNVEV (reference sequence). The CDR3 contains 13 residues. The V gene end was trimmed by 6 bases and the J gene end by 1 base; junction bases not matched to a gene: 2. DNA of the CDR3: TGTGCCAGCAGGTCGGGGGGCCAAGAGACCCAGTACTTC. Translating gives CASRSGGQETQYF.

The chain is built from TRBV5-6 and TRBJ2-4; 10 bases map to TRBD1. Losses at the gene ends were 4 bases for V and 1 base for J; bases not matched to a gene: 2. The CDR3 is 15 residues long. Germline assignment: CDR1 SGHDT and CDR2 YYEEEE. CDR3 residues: CASSPGQGAKNIQYF. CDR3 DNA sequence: TGTGCCAGCAGCCCGGGACAGGGGGCCAAAAACATTCAGTACTTC.

As DNA, the CDR3 is TGTGCCAGCAGCCTGGACTTCTCCTACGAGCAGTACTTC. Translation gives CASSLDFSYEQYF. The V call is TRBV5-6, the J call TRBJ2-7; D perhaps matches TRBD2 (5 bases). CDR3 length equals 13 residues. V was cut by 4 bases and J by 0 bases, with 8 bases left in between. CDR1 is SGHDT, CDR2 YYEEEE, per germline.

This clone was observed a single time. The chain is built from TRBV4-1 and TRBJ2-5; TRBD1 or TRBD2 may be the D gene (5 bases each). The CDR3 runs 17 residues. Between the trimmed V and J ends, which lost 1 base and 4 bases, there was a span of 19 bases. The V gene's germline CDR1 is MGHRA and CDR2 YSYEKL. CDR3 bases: TGCGCCAGCAGCCAAGTTAAGGAGTTTGGGGGTGCAGAGACCCAGTACTTC. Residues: CASSQVKEFGGAETQYF.

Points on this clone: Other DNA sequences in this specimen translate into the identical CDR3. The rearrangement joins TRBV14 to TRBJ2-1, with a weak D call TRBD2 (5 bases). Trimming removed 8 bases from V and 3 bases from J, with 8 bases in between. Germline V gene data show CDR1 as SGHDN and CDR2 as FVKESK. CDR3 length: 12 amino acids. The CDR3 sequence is CASAEGYNEQFF. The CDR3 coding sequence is TGTGCCAGCGCTGAGGGCTACAATGAGCAGTTCTTC.

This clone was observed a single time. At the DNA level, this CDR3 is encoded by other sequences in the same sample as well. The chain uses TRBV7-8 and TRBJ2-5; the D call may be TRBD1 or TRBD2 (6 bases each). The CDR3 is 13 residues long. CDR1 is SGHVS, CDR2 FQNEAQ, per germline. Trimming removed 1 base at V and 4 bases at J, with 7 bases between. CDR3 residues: CASSLEGGETQYF. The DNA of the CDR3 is TGTGCCAGCAGCTTAGAGGGGGGAGAGACCCAGTACTTC. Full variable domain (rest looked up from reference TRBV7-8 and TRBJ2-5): GAGVSQSPRYKVAKRGQDVALRCDPISGHVSLFWYQQALGQGPEFLTYFQNEAQLDKSGLPSDRFFAERPEGSVSTLKIQRTQQEDSAVYLCASSLEGGETQYFGPGTRLLVL.

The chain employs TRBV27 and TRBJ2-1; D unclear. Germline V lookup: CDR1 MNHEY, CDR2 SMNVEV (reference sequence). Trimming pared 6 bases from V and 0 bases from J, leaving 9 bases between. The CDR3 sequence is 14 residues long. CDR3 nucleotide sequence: TGTGCCAGCAGCCGACGGAGCTCCTACAATGAGCAGTTCTTC. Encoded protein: CASSRRSSYNEQFF.